These 20 T cell receptor beta chains were sequenced from one sample in a study of shared clonotypes between healthy human individuals (dated by TCRdb to 2019 to 2021). CD8 naive samples consisted of CD45RO-negative cells that were positively selected for CCR7, yielding a CD45RA+CCR7+ population without TemRA cells. The method behind the library was the immunoSEQ multiplex PCR assay. This is the immuneACCESS table as TCRdb keeps it, with only in-frame sequences that have V and J called. A part of the clones is gone; compared with another copy, unresolved V genes explain less than half, and the rest is unexplained. The sample table shows over 2,000,000 clones, and approximately 92% are seen once. About 1.6% of the sample rests with the top ten. The sample consisted of naive CD8+ T cells from PBMCs. The cell subset or site label, read with the paper, signifies: CD45RA+CCR7+. The receptors derive from a man aged 18 to 29 in good health. Some clones in this sample may be carry-over from other donors' samples.

The chain uses TRBV5-1 and TRBJ2-5; the D is unclear. The V and J ends lost 4 bases and 5 bases respectively, with 12 bases between them. Germline V gene data show CDR1 as SGHRS and CDR2 as YFSETQ. The CDR3 is 13 residues long. The CDR3 protein is CASSAWVGETQYF. As DNA, the CDR3 is TGCGCCAGCAGCGCCTGGGTGGGGGAGACCCAGTACTTC.

The chain joins TRBV7-9 to TRBJ2-7; 7 bases agree with TRBD2. Germline V lookup: CDR1 SEHNR, CDR2 FQNEAQ (reference sequence). V lost 6 bases and J lost 3; bases outside the gene matches: 14. The CDR3 has 16 amino acids. The CDR3 reads CASRSDGGRGVYEQYF. For the CDR3, the DNA is TGTGCCAGCAGGTCCGACGGCGGGAGAGGAGTCTACGAGCAGTACTTC.

The chain employs TRBV27 and TRBJ2-1; either TRBD1 or TRBD2 may fit D (5 bases each). The CDR3 totals 14 residues. V gave up 8 bases and J gave up 7 bases, with 18 bases separating them. Germline loops: CDR1 MNHEY, CDR2 SMNVEV (reference sequence). CDR3 sequence reads: CASRQRDGYNEQFF. CDR3 DNA: TGTGCCAGCCGCCAAAGGGACGGGTATAATGAGCAGTTCTTC.

The chain combines TRBV5-1 with TRBJ2-1, with 10 bases fitting TRBD2. With 0 bases clipped from V and 1 base from J, the junction kept 7 bases outside the gene matches. Germline CDR1 SGHRS, CDR2 YFSETQ. CDR3 length: 18 amino acids. CDR3 DNA sequence: TGCGCCAGCAGCTTGGTCCACAGCGGGAGGGGTTCCTACAATGAGCAGTTCTTC. As protein: CASSLVHSGRGSYNEQFF.

This chain joins TRBV4-3 and TRBJ2-4, with 7 bases lining up with TRBD2. This CDR3 contains 16 residues. Germline loops: CDR1 LGHNA, CDR2 YSLEER. J lost 9 bases, V lost 4 bases, and 15 bases had no gene match. The CDR3 loop is CASSPSFGREQSIQYF. In nucleotides, the CDR3 is TGCGCCAGCAGCCCCTCGTTCGGGCGGGAGCAGAGCATTCAGTACTTC.

This chain connects TRBV27 to TRBJ2-1; the D gene is possibly TRBD1 (8 bases). Trimming left V 1 base short and J 4 bases short, with 23 bases between. Germline V CDR1 and CDR2: MNHEY, SMNVEV (reference sequence). The CDR3 has 19 amino acids. The CDR3 protein is CASSLLAPFTGGGYNEQFF. The CDR3 DNA is TGTGCCAGCAGTTTATTAGCCCCCTTTACAGGGGGGGGGTACAATGAGCAGTTCTTC.

The V and J genes are TRBV7-9 and TRBJ1-3; D is undetermined. From germline, CDR1 is SEHNR and CDR2 FQNEAQ (reference sequence). V shed 5 bases and J shed 0 bases, with 11 bases lying between them. The CDR3 sequence is 15 residues long. CDR3 residues: CASSTRTDSGNTIYF. The CDR3 DNA is TGTGCCAGCAGCACCCGGACGGACTCTGGAAACACCATATATTTT.

The chain employs TRBV4-1 and TRBJ1-3; unclear D gene. The CDR3 sequence is 17 residues long. The V gene lost 3 bases and the J gene lost 2 bases, with 17 bases spanning the gap. Germline V gives CDR1 MGHRA, CDR2 YSYEKL. Written as DNA, the CDR3 is TGCGCCAGCAGCCACGACCCCGTGAGCAGCGCTGGAAACACCATATATTTT. It translates to CASSHDPVSSAGNTIYF.

The chain carries TRBV29-1 and TRBJ1-1; the D is unclear. There are 14 residues in the CDR3. V gave up 5 bases and J gave up 1 base, with 14 bases separating them. The V gene's germline CDR1 is SQVTM and CDR2 ANQGSEA. DNA of the CDR3: TGCAGCGTTCAGAGTGCAACCCCGAACACTGAAGCTTTCTTT. It specifies CSVQSATPNTEAFF.

This clone was counted a single time. V and J are TRBV13 and TRBJ2-3; TRBD2 agrees at 7 bases. This CDR3 spans 15 amino acids. The V segment lost 3 bases and the J segment 4 bases; nucleotides outside the gene matches: 7. CDR1 is PRHDT, CDR2 FYEKMQ, per germline (reference sequence). CDR3 coding DNA: TGTGCCAGCAGCTTGCGGCGGGAGTATCCAGATACGCAGTATTTT. It encodes CASSLRREYPDTQYF. The full variable domain, its missing parts supplied by reference TRBV13 and TRBJ2-3, is AAGVIQSPRHLIKEKRETATLKCYPIPRHDTVYWYQQGPGQDPQFLISFYEKMQSDKGSIPDRFSAQQFSDYHSELNMSSLELGDSALYFCASSLRREYPDTQYFGPGTRLTVL.

This clone was recorded a few times. The CDR3 DNA reads TGTGCCAGCAGGTCTCAAGAGACCCAGTACTTC. It specifies CASRSQETQYF. The gene calls are TRBV6-6 and TRBJ2-5, with D unresolved. This CDR3 has 11 residues. The germline V and J ends were trimmed by 6 bases and 2 bases, with 4 bases remaining between them. In germline, CDR1 is MNHNY, CDR2 SVGAGI (reference sequence).

Turning to this clone: The junction differs from germline at one of its ends, possibly a read error. The chain employs TRBV13 and TRBJ2-2; 11 bases map to TRBD2. CDR3 size: 16 residues. The germline CDR1 and CDR2 sequences are PRHDT and FYEKMQ (reference sequence). DNA of the CDR3: TGTGCCAGCATCTTAGGGACTAGCGGGAACACCGGGGAGCTGTTTTTT. Translated: CASILGTSGNTGELFF.

The chain joins TRBV19 to TRBJ1-1; D uncertain. Germline CDR1 is LNHDA and CDR2 is SQIVND (reference sequence). This CDR3 has 13 amino acids. V lost 7 bases and J 1 base, leaving 10 bases between the germline ends. The CDR3 nucleotides read TGTGCCAGTATCGGGCCGCCGAACACTGAAGCTTTCTTT. Protein: CASIGPPNTEAFF.

The rearrangement joins TRBV5-6 to TRBJ2-2; the match to TRBD2 covers 14 bases. Germline CDR1 reads SGHDT; CDR2 reads YYEEEE. The ends lost 5 bases at V and 6 bases at J; junction bases unmatched: 9. The CDR3 covers 17 residues. The CDR3 loop reads CASRRGLAGVAAGELFF. DNA for the CDR3: TGTGCCAGCAGGCGGGGACTAGCGGGAGTGGCGGCCGGGGAGCTGTTTTTT.

This clone was seen only a few times. The chain has TRBV7-9 and TRBJ1-1, with D uncertain. V lost 4 bases to trimming and J lost 8 bases, with 8 bases between them. This CDR3 has 11 amino acids. The germline CDR1 and CDR2 sequences are SEHNR and FQNEAQ (reference sequence). The CDR3 DNA reads as TGTGCCAGCAGCTCGACGGTGGAAGCTTTCTTT. It codes for CASSSTVEAFF.

The chain couples TRBV19 to TRBJ2-5, with 8 bases that match TRBD2. J lost 4 bases, V lost 6 bases, and 4 bases had no gene match. CDR1 and CDR2 from the germline V gene are LNHDA and SQIVND (reference sequence). The length of the CDR3 is 13 residues. The CDR3 sequence is CASSGRGSETQYF. CDR3 coding DNA: TGTGCCAGTAGCGGGAGGGGTTCAGAGACCCAGTACTTC.

This clone has just one count. The genes are TRBV10-1 and TRBJ2-1; D is possibly TRBD2 (5 bases). The V end lost 3 bases, the J end lost 0 bases, and 6 bases lay between the germline ends. Germline lookup yields CDR1 WNHNN and CDR2 SYGVQD (reference sequence). CDR3 length: 14 amino acids. DNA for the CDR3: TGCGCCAGCAGTGAAGGGAGCTCCTACAATGAGCAGTTCTTC. This translates into CASSEGSSYNEQFF.

The chain is built from TRBV7-9 and TRBJ2-7; 7 positions agree with TRBD1. The CDR3 spans 15 residues. V was clipped by 4 bases and J by 3 bases; unmatched bases: 9. The germline CDR1 and CDR2 sequences are SEHNR and FQNEAQ (reference sequence). In DNA, the CDR3 is TGTGCCAGCAGCTCAGCGGACAGGAGCGTCTACGAGCAGTACTTC. This codes for CASSSADRSVYEQYF.

The rearrangement uses TRBV7-9 and TRBJ2-7; 9 bases match TRBD2. Trimming cost V 7 bases and J 6 bases; bases outside gene matches: 10. Germline CDR1 and CDR2: SEHNR and FQNEAQ (reference sequence). This CDR3 is built from 14 residues. CDR3 amino acids: CASTPFAGGGEQYF. The DNA of the CDR3 is TGTGCCAGCACCCCCTTCGCGGGAGGGGGCGAGCAGTACTTC.

The chain carries TRBV29-1 and TRBJ2-6; a possible D gene is TRBD1 (6 bases). Germline V CDR1 and CDR2: SQVTM, ANQGSEA. V dropped 7 bases and J dropped 0 bases, with 13 bases sitting between them. The length of the CDR3 is 15 residues. The CDR3 nucleotides read TGCAGCGCACAGACAGGCCCCTCTGGGGCCAACGTCCTGACTTTC. It encodes CSAQTGPSGANVLTF.